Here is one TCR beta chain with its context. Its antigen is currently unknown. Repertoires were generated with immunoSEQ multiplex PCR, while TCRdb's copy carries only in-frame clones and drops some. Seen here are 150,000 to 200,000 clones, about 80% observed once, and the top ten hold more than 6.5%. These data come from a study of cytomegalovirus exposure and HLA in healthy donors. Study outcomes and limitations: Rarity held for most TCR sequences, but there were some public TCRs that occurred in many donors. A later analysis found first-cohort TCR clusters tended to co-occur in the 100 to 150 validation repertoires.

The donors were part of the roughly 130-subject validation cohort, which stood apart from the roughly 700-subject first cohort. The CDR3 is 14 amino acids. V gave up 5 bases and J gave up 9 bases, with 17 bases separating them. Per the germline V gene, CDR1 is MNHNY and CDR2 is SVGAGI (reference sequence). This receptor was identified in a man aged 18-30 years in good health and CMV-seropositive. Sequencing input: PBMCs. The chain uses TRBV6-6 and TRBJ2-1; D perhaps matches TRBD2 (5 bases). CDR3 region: CASSAPFEGGEQFF. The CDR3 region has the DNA TGTGCCAGCAGTGCCCCTTTCGAAGGAGGTGAGCAGTTCTTC.